The following is a T cell receptor (beta chain) sequence with its context. V was pared by 2 bases and J by 2 bases, with 8 bases of the junction left unmatched. Germline V CDR1 and CDR2: LNHNV, YYDKDF (reference sequence). The CDR3 totals 19 residues. TCRdb analysed the RACE reads with MiXCR anew, one entry per CDR3 protein. The sample consists of just over 90,000 distinct CDR3 sequences, about 8.6% of them appearing once. Time point given: healthy volunteer bleed at 2 weeks. Extraction yielded total RNA from whole blood (unfractionated). The record originates from a study of human T cells and chemical hapten exposure.

The sample comprised whole blood. V usage is TRBV15 and J usage is TRBJ2-3, with 15 bases matching TRBD2. The receptor was derived from a female donor in good health. Some clones in this sample may be carry-over from other donors' samples. In nucleotides, the CDR3 is TGTGCCACCAGCAGACCAGAGGGACTAGCGGGAGGATCCACAGATACGCAGTATTTT. Encoded protein: CATSRPEGLAGGSTDTQYF.